This record covers a single T cell receptor (beta chain). Its antigen is currently not known. Per-nucleotide qualities are absent, and no much larger clonotype sits a single base away. The sample originates from a study of CD8+ T cells in alopecia areata (dated by TCRdb to the late 2010s). Describing the broader study: Treated patients were enrolled in an open-label pilot trial of oral tofacitinib, 5 to 10 mg twice daily, for moderate-to-severe alopecia areata. Tofacitinib was given for 6 to 18 months, followed by 6 months of follow-up off drug to assess delayed response and recurrence. Disease severity in treated patients was measured with the SALT score, which quantifies the percentage of affected scalp surface area. In both human patients and the C3H/HeJ mouse model, the study applied high-throughput TCRbeta sequencing to look at T cell clonal expansion in alopecia areata. Scalp tissue and sorted CD4+ and CD8+ peripheral blood T cells from patchy and totalis/universalis alopecia areata patients and from healthy controls were covered by human TCRbeta sequencing. Biopsies were taken from tofacitinib-treated patients at baseline and again at 4 and 24 weeks into treatment, and several of those patients also had a later scalp biopsy. Scalp clonality was compared among normal scalp (n=4), patchy alopecia areata scalp (n=8), and alopecia totalis/universalis scalp (n=8). RNA came from the PAXgene miRNA kit for fixed scalp, the miRNeasy kit for PBMCs, and the RNeasy kit for mouse skin. TCRbeta CDR3 regions were amplified by immunoSEQ multiplex PCR using 35 Vbeta forward and 13 Jbeta reverse primers.

The CDR3 covers 15 residues, taking in both the cysteine and the phenylalanine. Left in the record is the CDR3 DNA by itself, 45 bases read in frame from the first base. CDR1 and CDR2 are read off the germline V gene as MGHDK and SYGVNS. V was cut back by 3 bases and J by 2 bases, leaving a gap of 11 bases between them. The library came from the immunoSEQ multiplex PCR assay. To provide template for TCR sequencing, every sample had RNA extracted and reverse transcribed into cDNA. First-strand cDNA was synthesized with SuperScript III using a 2:1 mix of oligo-dT and random hexamers. A synthetic immune receptor repertoire was used to measure amplification bias, and any remaining bias was corrected computationally. Concerning the study's data processing: Raw reads were preprocessed for error removal, and CDR3 was defined according to IMGT conventions as running from the conserved cysteine to phenylalanine. Clonality was computed by normalizing Shannon entropy by log2 of the number of productive unique TCRs and subtracting the result from 1. Scalp TCRbeta sequences were cross-referenced with sorted blood CD4 and CD8 repertoires so that the CD4 or CD8 identity of scalp clones could be inferred. The source is immuneACCESS, and TCRdb retained only in-frame sequences with V and J called. Part of the clones is not carried over; for the studies checked, unresolved V genes explain less than half of this, and the remainder is unexplained. The DNA was the basis for D and trimming; V, J and clone size are from that table. This sample lists 130,000 to 150,000 clones; 65% to 90% were detected once. Roughly 25% of the sample belongs to the ten largest clones.

General conclusions and limits of the study: Because the treated cohort was small and had only one nonresponder, larger studies are needed to examine links between baseline CD8+ expansion and response. Shared TCR sequences between patients were less evident than in mice, which may be partly attributable to HLA diversity in the patient population. Scalp TCR repertoire analysis is complicated because resident alphabeta T cells in normal human skin are also sequenced, whereas mouse skin is dominated by gammadelta T cells. With tofacitinib, both scalp clonality and the number of expanded CD8+ clones among the top 100 scalp clones went down significantly. During tofacitinib treatment, many expanded lesional clones stuck around in both scalp and blood, and this persistence may partly explain why relapse happens after treatment is stopped. Higher clonality and more expanded CD8+ clones were observed in lesional scalp than in normal scalp, particularly in alopecia totalis/universalis, a finding suggestive of antigenic drive.

The time point tag for this specimen amounts to: about 4 weeks on oral tofacitinib. According to the study, the label for this sample's treatment or condition signals: oral pan-JAK inhibitor, 5-10 mg twice daily. Lesional scalp punch biopsies and peripheral blood were obtained from alopecia areata patients. PBMCs were isolated by density centrifugation and stained for CD3, CD4 and CD8, after which CD4+ and CD8+ T cells were sorted on a FACSAria. The sample here was CD8+ T cells sorted from blood, taken at week 4, from a patient treated with tofacitinib. This TCR was recovered from a human donor with alopecia areata. The chain joins TRBV25-1 to TRBJ1-5, with the D gene not confidently named. The CDR3: CASSDSPAGNQPQHF. The DNA reads as follows: TGTGCCAGCAGTGATTCCCCAGCGGGCAATCAGCCCCAGCATTTT.